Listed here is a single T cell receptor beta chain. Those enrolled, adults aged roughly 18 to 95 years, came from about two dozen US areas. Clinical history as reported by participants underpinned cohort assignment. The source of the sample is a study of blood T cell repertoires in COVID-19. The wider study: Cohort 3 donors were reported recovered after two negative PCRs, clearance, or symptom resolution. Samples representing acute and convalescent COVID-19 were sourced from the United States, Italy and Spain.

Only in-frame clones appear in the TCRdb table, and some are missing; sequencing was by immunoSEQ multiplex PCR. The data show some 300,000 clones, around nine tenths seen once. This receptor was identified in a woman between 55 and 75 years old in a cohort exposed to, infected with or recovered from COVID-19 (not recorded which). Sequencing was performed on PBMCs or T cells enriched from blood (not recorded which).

CDR3 in amino acids: CASSLPDYEQYF. As DNA, the CDR3 is TGTGCCAGCAGTTTACCAGACTACGAGCAGTACTTC. The chain links TRBV27 to TRBJ2-7; unclear D gene. Germline lookup yields CDR1 MNHEY and CDR2 SMNVEV (reference sequence). The CDR3 spans 12 residues. V was trimmed by 2 bases and J by 3 bases, leaving 5 bases between them.